This T cell receptor beta chain was profiled in a study of TIL therapy for anti-PD-1-resistant metastatic lung cancer (dated by TCRdb to the early 2020s). Describing the broader study: Tumors were harvested prior to any PD-1/PD-L1 blockade, after which nivolumab was administered to patients, and lymphodepletion, expanded TIL infusion and IL-2 were given to patients who progressed. T cell receptor beta sequencing of tumor and peripheral blood was used to follow clonotypes across the tumor, the expanded TIL product and serial blood samples. The cohort was predominantly lung adenocarcinoma, with several EGFR-mutant and two ALK-rearranged tumors, and half of patients were current or former smokers. A median age of approximately 50 years (range about 35-85) and a median tumor PD-L1 proportion score of approximately 6% were recorded among enrolled patients. Across the cohort, whole-exome sequencing showed a median non-synonymous tumor mutation burden of roughly 1.5 mutations per megabase.

TCR beta CDR3 regions were amplified from genomic DNA with the immunoSEQ v3 hsTCRB kit using bias-controlled multiplex PCR. TCR libraries were sequenced on an Illumina NextSeq 500 to approximately 1.8 million read pairs for survey level or roughly 5-6.5 million for deep level. The authors' pipeline ran thus. V, D and J genes were assigned, non-productive sequences were removed, and clonality was reported by immunoSEQ Analyzer software. Repertoires of infused TIL and blood were compared using productive Simpson clonality and the Morisita overlap index of productive TRB rearrangements. For each clone in blood, the absolute clonotype count was estimated by multiplying the lymphocyte count by the CD3+ fraction and by the clone's productive frequency. The table was pulled from immuneACCESS by TCRdb, which kept in-frame rearrangements only. Such tables lose some clones; where checked, under half of the loss comes from unresolved V genes, and the rest has no known cause. V, J and clone size reflect that table, while D and trimming were determined from the DNA. For this sample the table gives 55,000 or so clones, of which roughly four fifths were detected only once. Under 3% of the sample goes to the ten largest clones.

From cysteine to phenylalanine, the CDR3 is 12 amino acids long. Left in the record is the CDR3 DNA by itself, 36 bases read in frame from the first base. CDR1 and CDR2 (LNHDA, SQIVND) derive from the germline V gene (reference sequence). V is pared back by 6 bases and J by 16 bases, with 19 bases lying between the germline termini. The time point label, as the study defines it: pre-treatment sample, taken before nivolumab and TIL therapy. Adults with stage 4 NSCLC were enrolled from 2017 to January 2020 in a dual-center phase I trial. Samples came from a single-arm, open-label phase I trial of tumor-infiltrating lymphocyte therapy with nivolumab in advanced non-small cell lung cancer. Blood mononuclear cells from EDTA tubes were isolated by Ficoll gradient, snap-frozen as pellets, and DNA was extracted with a Qiagen mini-prep kit. For this clone: The antigen it recognizes is unknown. No much larger clone exists at a distance of one base, and base qualities are not known.

Paper-wide results and their limitations: The cohort was highly selected, including more treatment-naive, never-smoker and oncogene-addicted patients than is typical, which limits generalizability. Infused TIL clonotypes partially replaced the baseline peripheral repertoire then decayed over months, with no apparent association between persistence and response. The study protocol defined all tumor marker inferences as exploratory.

The V gene is TRBV19 and the J gene is TRBJ1-5, with the D gene not clear enough to name. The sequenced sample was blood, obtained at baseline. The source is a person aged 25-80 years with non-small cell lung cancer. The CDR3 has the sequence CASSPMGSNSHF. The DNA sequence is TGTGCCAGTAGCCCTATGGGGAGTAACAGCCATTTT.